These 32 T cell receptor beta chains were sequenced from one sample in a study of cytotoxic CD8 clonotypes in ibrutinib-treated CLL. Clones were read by immunoSEQ multiplex PCR, and TCRdb kept only the in-frame ones, dropping some. Found here are about 84,000 clones, roughly 86% of them singletons; the top ten hold roughly 5.4%. The source material was PBMCs, sampled before ibrutinib treatment. The source is a human donor with chronic lymphocytic leukemia.

CDR3 in DNA: TGTGCCAGACGACGCCACGACAGGGCTCCGGAGACCCAGTACTTC. As protein: CARRRHDRAPETQYF. This rearrangement joins TRBV7-3 to TRBJ2-5; TRBD1 matches 7 bases. Trimming took 9 bases from V and 5 from J; bases not matched to a gene: 15. This CDR3 comprises 15 residues. Germline CDR1 reads SGHTA; CDR2 reads FQGTGA.

The chain has TRBV5-1 and TRBJ2-1; TRBD1 agrees at 9 bases. This CDR3 spans 16 amino acids. Germline assignment: CDR1 SGHRS and CDR2 YFSETQ. The V and J ends lost 3 bases and 5 bases, in that order; junction bases with no gene match: 9. As DNA, the CDR3 is TGCGCCAGCAGCTCCCAACAGGGGGCCGTGAACAATGAGCAGTTCTTC. Translated, it gives CASSSQQGAVNNEQFF.

This chain links TRBV6-1 with TRBJ2-5; D is possibly TRBD1 (5 bases). Germline V gene sequence: CDR1 MNHNS, CDR2 SASEGT. CDR3 length equals 15 residues. Deletions cut 6 bases from V and 4 bases from J, with 18 bases between. CDR3 residues: CASSPGYGLTETQYF. CDR3 DNA sequence: TGTGCCAGCAGCCCAGGGTATGGGTTGACAGAGACCCAGTACTTC.

This rearrangement joins TRBV29-1 to TRBJ2-7; 9 bases are shared with TRBD2. The CDR3 loop spans 15 amino acids. Trimming at V came to 6 bases and at J to 3 bases, leaving 12 bases not matched to a gene. Germline V gives CDR1 SQVTM, CDR2 ANQGSEA. CDR3 nucleotides: TGCAGCGTCGGTCCCTGGCGGGAGGGCGGCTACGAGCAGTACTTC. Translated: CSVGPWREGGYEQYF.

The genes are TRBV4-2 and TRBJ1-4, with a tentative D call TRBD1 (5 bases). In germline, CDR1 is LGHNA, CDR2 YNFKEQ. The CDR3 runs to 15 residues. V gave up 0 bases and J gave up 7 bases, with 12 bases separating them. CDR3 sequence (DNA): TGTGCCAGCAGCCAAGATTTTGGGGGTATTGAAAAACTGTTTTTT. Translated, it gives CASSQDFGGIEKLFF.

The rearrangement uses TRBV11-2 and TRBJ2-7; D possibly uses TRBD1 or TRBD2 (6 bases each). V lost 1 base and J lost 7, with 17 bases in between. This CDR3 has 15 residues. Germline V CDR1 and CDR2: SGHAT, FQNNGV. Written as DNA, the CDR3 is TGTGCCAGCAGCTTAGGGGCGGGACACGACGAGGAGCAGTACTTC. Translated: CASSLGAGHDEEQYF.

The chain uses TRBV6-5 and TRBJ2-7, with D perhaps matching TRBD1 or TRBD2 (5 bases each). Germline CDR1 reads MNHEY; CDR2 reads SVGAGI. This CDR3 spans 12 amino acids. V gave up 6 bases and J gave up 2 bases, with 8 bases separating them. CDR3 in amino acids: CASSPGPYEQYF. DNA for the CDR3: TGTGCCAGCAGCCCGGGACCCTACGAGCAGTACTTC.

The J gene is TRBJ1-2, the V gene TRBV4-1; 7 nucleotides match TRBD1. Germline V gene sequence: CDR1 MGHRA, CDR2 YSYEKL. V dropped 2 bases and J dropped 2; count of bases not matched to a gene: 2. The CDR3 is made up of 14 amino acids. In nucleotides, the CDR3 is TGCGCCAGCAGCCAACCGGGACAGAACTATGGCTACACCTTC. This encodes CASSQPGQNYGYTF.

The chain carries TRBV19 and TRBJ1-5, with TRBD1 identical over 7 bases. This CDR3 has 14 amino acids. The V gene end was trimmed by 6 bases and the J gene end by 6 bases; junction bases not matched to a gene: 8. Germline assignment: CDR1 LNHDA and CDR2 SQIVND (reference sequence). Written as DNA, the CDR3 is TGTGCCAGTAGCCAACAGGGGTTCGGTCAGCCCCAGCATTTT. It translates to CASSQQGFGQPQHF.

CDR3 amino acids: CASSPTASGNTIYF. The CDR3 DNA reads TGTGCCAGCTCACCAACAGCCTCTGGAAACACCATATATTTT. The rearrangement links TRBV18 to TRBJ1-3; D is ambiguous. Trimming stripped 2 bases from V and 0 bases from J, with 5 bases between. This CDR3 comprises 14 residues. Germline-derived CDR1 and CDR2 are KGHSH and LQKENI.

This clone was observed a single time. The chain has TRBV28 and TRBJ2-5; D tentatively reads TRBD1 or TRBD2 (5 bases each). Germline V gene lookup returns CDR1 MDHEN and CDR2 SYDVKM. V was trimmed by 7 bases and J by 5 bases, leaving 26 bases between them. The CDR3 is 17 residues long. The CDR3 bases are TGTGCCAGCATGGCCCCCGGGCTAGCTGGGGCAGGTGAGACCCAGTACTTC. This gives the protein CASMAPGLAGAGETQYF.

The chain is built from TRBV6-1 and TRBJ1-1, with TRBD1 identical over 8 bases. CDR1 and CDR2 from the germline V gene are MNHNS and SASEGT. V was pared by 4 bases and J by 1 base, with 2 bases of the junction left unmatched. There are 14 residues in the CDR3. CDR3 nucleotides: TGTGCCAGCAGTGCACAGGGGGAGAACACTGAAGCTTTCTTT. It translates to CASSAQGENTEAFF.

Remarks on this clone: This specimen includes other DNA sequences encoding the same CDR3. The chain joins TRBV29-1 to TRBJ2-7; 10 bases are shared with TRBD2. The CDR3 loop spans 14 amino acids. The V gene end was trimmed by 7 bases and the J gene end by 6 bases; junction bases not matched to a gene: 12. Germline-derived CDR1 and CDR2 are SQVTM and ANQGSEA. CDR3 nucleotides: TGCAGCGCCTTGGGACTAGCGACTGGTGGCGAGCAGTACTTC. It specifies CSALGLATGGEQYF.

The CDR3 nucleotides read TGCGCCAGCAGCTTTTTACAGGATTACAATGAGCAGTTCTTC. Its protein product is CASSFLQDYNEQFF. The J gene is TRBJ2-1, the V gene TRBV5-1, with a tentative D call TRBD1 (5 bases). From germline, CDR1 is SGHRS and CDR2 YFSETQ. This CDR3 is built from 14 residues. V lost 2 bases, J lost 4 bases, and 10 bases lay in between.

The CDR3 sequence: CSVERASDGTDTQYF. The CDR3 coding sequence is TGCAGCGTTGAAAGGGCTAGCGACGGCACAGATACGCAGTATTTT. The V gene is TRBV29-1, the J gene TRBJ2-3; possible D gene TRBD2, 6 bases. In germline, CDR1 is SQVTM, CDR2 ANQGSEA. The V gene lost 2 bases and the J gene lost 1 base, with 13 bases spanning the gap. The CDR3 has 15 residues.

V gene TRBV5-6 combines with J gene TRBJ2-2, with 7 positions matching TRBD1. CDR1 is SGHDT, CDR2 YYEEEE, per germline. V shed 0 bases and J 3 bases; nucleotides not matched to a gene: 5. This CDR3 comprises 16 residues. CDR3 sequence reads: CASSLDRGAYTGELFF. The CDR3 DNA reads TGTGCCAGCAGCTTGGACAGGGGCGCGTACACCGGGGAGCTGTTTTTT.

The CDR3 DNA follows: TGCGCCAGCAGCTTCGGGCACAGGGGGCGCCGCTTAACCTACGAGCAGTACTTC. It specifies CASSFGHRGRRLTYEQYF. This chain connects TRBV5-1 to TRBJ2-7; 9 positions agree with TRBD1. The length of the CDR3 is 18 residues. Trimming took 2 bases from V and 2 from J; bases not matched to a gene: 14. Germline lookup yields CDR1 SGHRS and CDR2 YFSETQ.

The chain uses TRBV9 and TRBJ2-1, with D possibly matching TRBD2 (5 bases). Germline V CDR1 and CDR2: SGDLS, YYNGEE. The CDR3 loop spans 13 amino acids. V was pared by 3 bases and J by 4 bases, with 8 bases between. CDR3 nucleotide sequence: TGTGCCAGCAGCGGTACTAGTTACAATGAGCAGTTCTTC. Protein sequence: CASSGTSYNEQFF.

This chain uses TRBV7-2 with TRBJ1-1; TRBD1 aligns across 8 bases. The V gene's germline CDR1 is SGHTA and CDR2 FQGNSA. V shed 5 bases and J 0 bases; nucleotides not matched to a gene: 8. The CDR3 sequence is 16 residues long. CDR3 sequence: CASSLKTGAMNTEAFF. The CDR3 DNA sequence: TGTGCCAGCAGCCTAAAGACAGGGGCGATGAACACTGAAGCTTTCTTT.

The V gene is TRBV30, the J gene TRBJ2-3; weak D call: TRBD2 (5 bases). This CDR3 comprises 14 residues. The germline V and J ends were trimmed by 0 bases and 4 bases, with 11 bases remaining between them. The germline gives CDR1 GTSNPN, CDR2 SVGIG (reference sequence). The CDR3 DNA reads as TGTGCCTGGAGTGTACTCGGGGTTCCAGATACGCAGTATTTT. Translating gives CAWSVLGVPDTQYF.

The rearrangement joins TRBV28 to TRBJ1-3; 8 positions match TRBD1. The CDR3 sequence is 17 residues long. Germline values: CDR1 MDHEN, CDR2 SYDVKM. V shed 1 base, J shed 0 bases, and the junction held 5 bases outside the gene matches. The CDR3 here is CASSLLGTGTSGNTIYF. DNA of the CDR3: TGTGCCAGCAGTTTATTGGGGACAGGAACCTCTGGAAACACCATATATTTT.

The V and J genes are TRBV27 and TRBJ2-3, with D perhaps matching TRBD2 (5 bases). V was shortened by 3 bases and J by 1 base, with 11 bases between the two germline ends. CDR3 length equals 15 residues. CDR1 and CDR2 (germline): MNHEY, SMNVEV (reference sequence). The CDR3 nucleotides are TGTGCCAGCAGTTTTTCTCCCGGGGGCACAGATACGCAGTATTTT. Protein product: CASSFSPGGTDTQYF.

V and J are TRBV19 and TRBJ2-5; 9 bases fit TRBD1. Losses at the gene ends were 6 bases for V and 5 bases for J; bases not matched to a gene: 10. This CDR3 spans 15 amino acids. Looked up from germline, CDR1 is LNHDA and CDR2 is SQIVND (reference sequence). This CDR3 reads CASRHRGQLKETQYF. DNA for the CDR3: TGTGCCAGTAGGCACAGGGGGCAGTTAAAGGAGACCCAGTACTTC.

The chain is built from TRBV10-3 and TRBJ1-1, with D possibly being TRBD1 (5 bases). This CDR3 contains 13 residues. Germline assignment: CDR1 ENHRY and CDR2 SYGVKD. V shed 3 bases and J shed 8 bases, with 13 bases lying between them. CDR3 residues: CAISEPGRREAFF. The DNA of the CDR3 is TGTGCCATCAGTGAACCGGGACGCCGCGAAGCTTTCTTT.

This clone was counted between two and nine times. V usage is TRBV5-6 and J usage is TRBJ2-1; unclear D gene. Trimming removed 4 bases at V and 2 bases at J, with 16 bases between. The CDR3 spans 16 residues. Looked up from germline, CDR1 is SGHDT and CDR2 is YYEEEE. The CDR3 DNA is TGTGCCAGCAGCCCCCAGACAAGAAACCCCTACAATGAGCAGTTCTTC. It translates to CASSPQTRNPYNEQFF.

V gene TRBV6-6 combines with J gene TRBJ1-1, with D unresolved. CDR3 length: 11 residues. CDR1 is MNHNY, CDR2 SVGAGI, per germline (reference sequence). V gave up 6 bases and J gave up 5 bases, with 7 bases separating them. In DNA form, the CDR3 reads TGTGCCAGCAGCCAGGTGACTGAAGCTTTCTTT. Its protein product is CASSQVTEAFF.

This clone was recorded only once. This chain links TRBV7-9 with TRBJ2-7, with D hard to call. V dropped 5 bases and J dropped 0 bases, with 8 bases sitting between them. The CDR3 consists of 13 residues. Germline assignment: CDR1 SEHNR and CDR2 FQNEAQ (reference sequence). CDR3 region: CASSPRSSYEQYF. In DNA form, the CDR3 reads TGTGCCAGCAGCCCACGATCCTCCTACGAGCAGTACTTC.

The rearrangement links TRBV6-1 to TRBJ2-1; D is undetermined. This CDR3 has 14 residues. Trimming took off 5 bases at V and 4 bases at J, with 12 bases between the two ends. Germline CDR1 reads MNHNS; CDR2 reads SASEGT. As DNA, the CDR3 is TGTGCCAGCAGTAATTTGCATGGGTACAATGAGCAGTTCTTC. Translated: CASSNLHGYNEQFF.

The rearrangement uses TRBV27 and TRBJ1-3; maybe TRBD1 (6 bases). Trimming removed 2 bases from V and 2 bases from J, with 7 bases in between. Germline CDR1 is MNHEY and CDR2 is SMNVEV (reference sequence). The CDR3 runs 14 residues. CDR3 in DNA: TGTGCCAGCAGTTTACAGGGGACTGGAAACACCATATATTTT. Translation gives CASSLQGTGNTIYF.

A few counts support this clone. This rearrangement joins TRBV5-6 to TRBJ2-7; 13 bases map to TRBD2. The CDR3 consists of 16 residues. Trimming at V came to 4 bases and at J to 2 bases, leaving 6 bases not matched to a gene. Germline V gene sequence: CDR1 SGHDT, CDR2 YYEEEE. The CDR3 bases are TGTGCCAGCAGCCCCGGACTAGCGGGAGCCCCCTACGAGCAGTACTTC. Translating it yields CASSPGLAGAPYEQYF.

In the case of this clone: The sample carries other DNA sequences with the same CDR3. V and J are TRBV5-1 and TRBJ1-5; D is unclear. V was pared by 4 bases and J by 0 bases, with 5 bases between. The CDR3 runs 13 residues. Germline V gene sequence: CDR1 SGHRS, CDR2 YFSETQ. In DNA, the CDR3 is TGCGCCAGCAGCCCCGATAGCAATCAGCCCCAGCATTTT. Translating it yields CASSPDSNQPQHF.

This sequence joins TRBV7-2 and TRBJ2-5, with 9 bases fitting TRBD2. CDR3 length equals 17 residues. Germline CDR1 and CDR2: SGHTA and FQGNSA. After removal of 1 base from V and 1 base from J, the junction contained 7 bases not matched to a gene. The CDR3 protein is CASSLVLASGAQETQYF. The CDR3 coding sequence is TGTGCCAGCAGCTTAGTACTCGCTAGCGGGGCCCAAGAGACCCAGTACTTC.